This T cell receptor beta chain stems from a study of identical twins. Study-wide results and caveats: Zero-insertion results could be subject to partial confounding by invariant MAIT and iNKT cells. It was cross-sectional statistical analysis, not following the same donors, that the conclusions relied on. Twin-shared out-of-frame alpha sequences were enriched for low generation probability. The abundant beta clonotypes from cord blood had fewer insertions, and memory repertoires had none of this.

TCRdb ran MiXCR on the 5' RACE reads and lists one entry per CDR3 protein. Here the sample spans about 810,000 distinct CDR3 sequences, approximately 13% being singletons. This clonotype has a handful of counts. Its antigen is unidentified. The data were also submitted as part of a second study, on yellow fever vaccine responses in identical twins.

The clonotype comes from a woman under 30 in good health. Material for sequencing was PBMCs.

The DNA for the CDR3 is TGTGCCAGCAGTTTGACTAGCGGGGGGGCCTCCAATGAGCAGTTCTTC. Its translation is CASSLTSGGASNEQFF. J is TRBJ2-1 and V is TRBV28; 14 bases agree with TRBD2. Trimming removed 3 bases from V and 6 bases from J; junction bases left unmatched: 4. CDR1 and CDR2 (germline): MDHEN, SYDVKM. The CDR3 is 16 amino acids.